This TCR beta chain emerged from a study of OX40 agonist ivuxolimab in advanced cancers. For the study at large: Across the patients, intravenous ivuxolimab was delivered every 2 weeks at 0.01 to 10 mg/kg. Of mixed ages from about 23 to 79 and averaging roughly 60 years, the group was roughly 83% male.

Study-level findings and limits: At 0.1 to 3.0 mg/kg, CD4+ and CD8+ blood T cells expanded clonally by week 6.

The repertoire was sequenced with immunoSEQ multiplex PCR; TCRdb's copy has only in-frame clones and lacks some. The sample records about 60,000 clones, 70% to 90% being singletons. The germline CDR1 and CDR2 sequences are KGHSH and LQKENI. The CDR3 contains 15 residues. Trimming took 6 bases from V and 8 from J; bases not matched to a gene: 12. About this clone itself: Its cognate antigen is unknown.

This TCR was sampled from an adult with an advanced solid tumor such as melanoma, head and neck, liver or kidney cancer. The V gene is TRBV18, the J gene TRBJ1-1; 10 positions agree with TRBD1. The specimen was CD4+ or CD8+ T cells sorted from blood, collected in a trial of the OX40 agonist ivuxolimab. CDR3 nucleotides: TGTGCCAGCTCTCAGGGACAGGGGCAAGTCACCGAAGCTTTCTTT. This gives the protein CASSQGQGQVTEAFF.